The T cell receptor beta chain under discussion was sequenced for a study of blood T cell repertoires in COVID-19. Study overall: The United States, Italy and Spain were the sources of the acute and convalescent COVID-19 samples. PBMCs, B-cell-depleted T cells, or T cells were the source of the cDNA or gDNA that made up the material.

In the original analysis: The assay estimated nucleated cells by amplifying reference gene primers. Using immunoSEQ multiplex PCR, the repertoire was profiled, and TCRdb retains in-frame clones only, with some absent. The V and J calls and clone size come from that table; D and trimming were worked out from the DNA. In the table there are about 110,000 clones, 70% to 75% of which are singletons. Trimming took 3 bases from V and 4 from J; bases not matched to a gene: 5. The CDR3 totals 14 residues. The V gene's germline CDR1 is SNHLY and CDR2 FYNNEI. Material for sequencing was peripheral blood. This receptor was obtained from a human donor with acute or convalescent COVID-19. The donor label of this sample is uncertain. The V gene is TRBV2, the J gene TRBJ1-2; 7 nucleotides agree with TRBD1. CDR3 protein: CASSEDRSTYGYTF. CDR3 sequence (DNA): TGTGCCAGCAGTGAGGACAGGTCTACCTATGGCTACACCTTC.